The 7 T cell receptor beta chains listed next were all sequenced from one sample in a study of CD8 T cells in ankylosing spondylitis. Via MiXCR, TCRdb re-called the 5' RACE reads, giving one row per CDR3 protein. This table holds just under 350,000 distinct CDR3 sequences, 14% to 15% found once. The sample was blood, either unsorted or a sorted T cell fraction (not recorded which). These receptors originate from a male donor with ankylosing spondylitis or in good health (not recorded which).

This chain uses TRBV6-1 with TRBJ2-1; D could derive from TRBD1 or TRBD2 (5 bases each). The V gene's germline CDR1 is MNHNS and CDR2 SASEGT. The CDR3 is 15 amino acids. Trimming left V 0 bases short and J 4 bases short, with 10 bases between. The CDR3 DNA reads as TGTGCCAGCAGTGAAGCGCAGGGAGCTTACAATGAGCAGTTCTTC. Amino acids: CASSEAQGAYNEQFF.

The chain employs TRBV5-1 and TRBJ2-2; TRBD1 agrees at 7 bases. The CDR3 length is 15 residues. V shed 5 bases and J 4 bases; nucleotides not matched to a gene: 8. Germline V gene data show CDR1 as SGHRS and CDR2 as YFSETQ. The CDR3 nucleotides read TGCGCCAGCAGTTCACCGGGACAGCCCACCGGGGAGCTGTTTTTT. The encoded protein is CASSSPGQPTGELFF.

The table lists this clonotype with a few counts. This chain joins TRBV6-5 and TRBJ2-7, with D tentatively TRBD1 (6 bases). Trimming left V 4 bases short and J 3 bases short, with 13 bases between. CDR1 and CDR2 from the germline V gene are MNHEY and SVGAGI. This CDR3 spans 14 amino acids. The CDR3, as DNA: TGTGCCAGCAGTTCAAACACAGGGAGCTACGAGCAGTACTTC. This sequence encodes CASSSNTGSYEQYF.

This clonotype showed up many times. The rearrangement links TRBV29-1 to TRBJ1-5; 8 nucleotides match TRBD1. The germline V gene encodes CDR1 SQVTM and CDR2 ANQGSEA. There are 13 residues in the CDR3. The V gene end was trimmed by 6 bases and the J gene end by 0 bases; junction bases not matched to a gene: 1. The CDR3 here is CSVGQGSNQPQHF. CDR3 in DNA: TGCAGCGTCGGACAGGGTAGCAATCAGCCCCAGCATTTT.

The chain recombines TRBV4-2 with TRBJ1-1, with 9 bases lining up with TRBD1. J gave up 6 bases and V 1 base, and 9 bases lay outside the gene matches. This CDR3 contains 16 residues. Germline V gene lookup returns CDR1 LGHNA and CDR2 YNFKEQ. The CDR3 spells CASSQGDRATGAEAFF. The CDR3 DNA reads as TGTGCCAGCAGCCAAGGGGACAGGGCAACCGGCGCTGAAGCTTTCTTT.

The rearrangement links TRBV5-1 to TRBJ2-5; D unresolved. V was cut by 2 bases and J by 5 bases, with 7 bases left in between. The CDR3 runs to 12 residues. Germline CDR1 and CDR2: SGHRS and YFSETQ. CDR3 residues: CASSLYGETQYF. The CDR3 bases are TGCGCCAGCAGCTTATATGGGGAGACCCAGTACTTC.

This clonotype was counted many times. J is TRBJ1-3 and V is TRBV7-2; no reliable D call. V lost 1 base and J 4 bases, leaving 5 bases between the germline ends. In germline, CDR1 is SGHTA, CDR2 FQGNSA. The CDR3 extends over 13 amino acids. The CDR3 DNA follows: TGTGCCAGCAGCTTAGAGAGGGGAAACACCATATATTTT. This gives the protein CASSLERGNTIYF.